Listed here are 22 T cell receptor beta chains from one sample, sequenced in a study of cytomegalovirus exposure and HLA in healthy donors. PCR used 60 Vbeta primers and 13 Jbeta primers. Produced via immunoSEQ multiplex PCR; TCRdb's table is partial and in-frame only. Seen here are 110,000 or so clones, 67% observed once, and the top ten hold 7.5% to 9%. The sequenced sample was PBMCs. The receptors stem from a man aged 18 to 29 in good health and CMV-seropositive.

The DNA for the CDR3 is TGTGCCAGCAGTTTATCTCAGGATTCTTGGATCGTAACTAATGAAAAACTGTTTTTT. Amino acids: CASSLSQDSWIVTNEKLFF. The J gene is TRBJ1-4, the V gene TRBV28; D ambiguous. Trimming stripped 1 base from V and 1 base from J, with 19 bases between. Germline V gene data show CDR1 as MDHEN and CDR2 as SYDVKM. The CDR3 has 19 amino acids.

There are a few counts of this clone. The V call is TRBV7-9, the J call TRBJ2-5; 9 positions match TRBD2. Germline V gene lookup returns CDR1 SEHNR and CDR2 FQNEAQ (reference sequence). The CDR3 is 17 residues long. V dropped 0 bases and J dropped 4; count of bases not matched to a gene: 9. This chain's CDR3 is CASSLASGGGAGETQYF. The CDR3, as DNA: TGTGCCAGCAGCTTAGCGTCAGGCGGGGGGGCCGGAGAGACCCAGTACTTC.

V is TRBV9 and J is TRBJ1-5; D remains ambiguous. Germline V CDR1 and CDR2: SGDLS, YYNGEE. V was shortened by 0 bases and J by 7 bases, with 11 bases between the two germline ends. The CDR3 extends over 14 amino acids. CDR3 amino acids: CASSVGRERQPQHF. The CDR3 DNA is TGTGCCAGCAGCGTAGGGCGGGAGCGCCAGCCCCAGCATTTT.

The chain recombines TRBV18 with TRBJ2-7; 7 bases fit TRBD2. This CDR3 contains 15 residues. Germline loops: CDR1 KGHSH, CDR2 LQKENI. Trimming took 3 bases from V and 1 from J; bases not matched to a gene: 6. CDR3: CASSPDIAGSYEQYV. CDR3 coding DNA: TGTGCCAGCTCACCTGATATAGCGGGTTCCTACGAGCAGTACGTC.

This chain links TRBV9 with TRBJ2-1; TRBD1 matches 8 bases. The CDR3 runs to 16 residues. From germline, CDR1 is SGDLS and CDR2 YYNGEE. Trimming took 1 base from V and 2 from J; bases not matched to a gene: 5. In DNA, the CDR3 is TGTGCCAGCAGCGTACCCCGGGACAGGCCCTACAATGAGCAGTTCTTC. Protein: CASSVPRDRPYNEQFF. Together with reference TRBV9 and TRBJ2-1, the CDR3 gives the full variable domain: DSGVTQTPKHLITATGQRVTLRCSPRSGDLSVYWYQQSLDQGLQFLIQYYNGEERAKGNILERFSAQQFPDLHSELNLSSLELGDSALYFCASSVPRDRPYNEQFFGPGTRLTVL.

The chain couples TRBV5-4 to TRBJ2-5; D possibly corresponds to TRBD2 (5 bases). The V gene's germline CDR1 is SGHNT and CDR2 YYREEE (reference sequence). The ends were cut back, 2 bases at V and 1 base at J, with 12 bases in the middle. The CDR3 contains 15 residues. For the CDR3, the DNA is TGTGCCAGCAGCTTCAAAAGCGGATTCCAAGAGACCCAGTACTTC. Its protein product is CASSFKSGFQETQYF.

The chain couples TRBV5-1 to TRBJ1-1, with TRBD1 as a possible D gene (6 bases). The V gene's germline CDR1 is SGHRS and CDR2 YFSETQ. V lost 4 bases and J lost 0, with 10 bases in between. The CDR3 has 14 residues. The CDR3 sequence: CASSAGTMNTEAFF. CDR3 in DNA: TGCGCCAGCAGCGCCGGGACAATGAACACTGAAGCTTTCTTT.

This clone has a handful of counts. The same CDR3 arises from other DNA sequences in this sample as well. This chain connects TRBV6-6 to TRBJ1-2, with a tentative D call TRBD1 (5 bases). CDR3 length: 12 amino acids. Germline lookup yields CDR1 MNHNY and CDR2 SVGAGI (reference sequence). V gave up 6 bases and J gave up 8 bases, with 13 bases separating them. The CDR3 protein is CASSFGGDGYTF. The CDR3, as DNA: TGTGCCAGCAGCTTCGGGGGTGACGGCTACACCTTC.

The rearrangement joins TRBV5-1 to TRBJ2-5; D is uncertain. Germline V lookup: CDR1 SGHRS, CDR2 YFSETQ. The germline V and J ends were trimmed by 2 bases and 5 bases, with 10 bases remaining between them. The CDR3 contains 13 residues. In DNA, the CDR3 is TGCGCCAGCAGCTTATACTTTTCGGAGACCCAGTACTTC. This codes for CASSLYFSETQYF.

The V and J genes are TRBV9 and TRBJ1-2; D might be TRBD1 (5 bases). The CDR3 runs to 16 residues. The germline CDR1 and CDR2 sequences are SGDLS and YYNGEE. V lost 0 bases to trimming and J lost 8 bases, with 20 bases between them. CDR3 protein: CASSVATVGQARGYTF. In nucleotides, the CDR3 is TGTGCCAGCAGCGTAGCTACCGTGGGGCAGGCCAGGGGCTACACCTTC.

This chain joins TRBV19 and TRBJ2-2, with 9 bases lining up with TRBD2. The CDR3 consists of 14 residues. Germline V gives CDR1 LNHDA, CDR2 SQIVND (reference sequence). J gave up 7 bases and V 6 bases, and 6 bases lay outside the gene matches. The DNA of the CDR3 is TGTGCCAGTAGAGAAGCGGGGGGTAACGGGGAGCTGTTTTTT. It codes for CASREAGGNGELFF.

The sample holds one count of this clone. CDR3 bases: TGTGCCAGCAGCCCGACAGGGCCCTACAATGAGCAGTTCTTC. Encoded protein: CASSPTGPYNEQFF. The J gene is TRBJ2-1, the V gene TRBV7-9; TRBD1 matches 7 bases. This CDR3 comprises 14 residues. From germline, CDR1 is SEHNR and CDR2 FQNEAQ (reference sequence). J lost 2 bases, V lost 5 bases, and 3 bases had no gene match.

The rearrangement joins TRBV27 to TRBJ2-3, with D possibly TRBD1 on 6 matching bases. Trimming removed 6 bases from V and 14 bases from J, with 24 bases in between. CDR1 and CDR2 (germline): MNHEY, SMNVEV (reference sequence). The CDR3 length is 14 residues. As DNA, the CDR3 is TGTGCCAGCAGAAGAAAACCGGACAGCGTCTTTGCGTATTTT. It translates to CASRRKPDSVFAYF.

The V and J genes are TRBV30 and TRBJ2-7, with 8 nucleotides matching TRBD2. From germline, CDR1 is GTSNPN and CDR2 SVGIG (reference sequence). The CDR3 sequence is 13 residues long. J gave up 0 bases and V 8 bases, and 6 bases lay outside the gene matches. CDR3 sequence reads: CAGTSGSSYEQYF. For the CDR3, the DNA is TGTGCCGGTACTAGCGGCAGCTCCTACGAGCAGTACTTC.

The J gene is TRBJ2-4, the V gene TRBV6-1; 7 bases are shared with TRBD1. Germline loops: CDR1 MNHNS, CDR2 SASEGT. Trimming cost V 5 bases and J 8 bases; bases outside gene matches: 9. The CDR3 is made up of 14 amino acids. The CDR3 nucleotides are TGTGCCAGCAGTTCTGGGACAGAGAGGGACATTCAGTACTTC. Encoded protein: CASSSGTERDIQYF.

The V call is TRBV7-6, the J call TRBJ1-1; no clear D. From germline, CDR1 is SGHVS and CDR2 FNYEAQ. Trimming removed 2 bases from V and 1 base from J, with 8 bases in between. CDR3 length equals 14 residues. CDR3 protein: CASSLSGSNTEAFF. CDR3 nucleotides: TGTGCCAGCAGCTTATCTGGCTCGAACACTGAAGCTTTCTTT.

The chain combines TRBV5-4 with TRBJ2-3, with 11 nucleotides matching TRBD2. Germline V gives CDR1 SGHNT, CDR2 YYREEE (reference sequence). This CDR3 has 13 residues. Germline trimming cut 8 bases from V and 4 bases from J; bases unmatched to any gene: 3. CDR3 loop: CASSGGAPDTQYF. DNA of the CDR3: TGTGCCAGTAGCGGGGGGGCCCCAGATACGCAGTATTTT.

V is TRBV4-1 and J is TRBJ2-7; perhaps TRBD1 as D (6 bases). Looked up from germline, CDR1 is MGHRA and CDR2 is YSYEKL. Trimming removed 4 bases from V and 0 bases from J, with 19 bases in between. The CDR3 sequence is 17 residues long. The CDR3: CASSRNFGQTDSYEQYF. The DNA for the CDR3 is TGCGCCAGCAGCCGAAACTTTGGACAGACTGACTCCTACGAGCAGTACTTC.

The V call is TRBV7-2, the J call TRBJ2-1, with D possibly matching TRBD2 (5 bases). V lost 5 bases and J 0 bases, leaving 8 bases between the germline ends. Germline V gene lookup returns CDR1 SGHTA and CDR2 FQGNSA. This CDR3 spans 14 amino acids. The CDR3 region is CASSPRGSYNEQFF. As DNA, the CDR3 is TGTGCCAGCAGCCCTCGGGGCTCCTACAATGAGCAGTTCTTC. Based on the CDR3 plus reference TRBV7-2 and TRBJ2-1, the full variable domain is GAGVSQSPSNKVTEKGKDVELRCDPISGHTALYWYRQSLGQGLEFLIYFQGNSAPDKSGLPSDRFSAERTGGSVSTLTIQRTQQEDSAVYLCASSPRGSYNEQFFGPGTRLTVL.

The genes are TRBV7-6 and TRBJ1-2, with a possible D match to TRBD1 (6 bases). In germline, CDR1 is SGHVS, CDR2 FNYEAQ. V was trimmed by 1 base and J by 4 bases, leaving 10 bases between them. CDR3 length equals 14 residues. In nucleotides, the CDR3 is TGTGCCAGCAGCTTAGGGCAGGGGTTCTATGGCTACACCTTC. It translates to CASSLGQGFYGYTF.

This chain connects TRBV9 to TRBJ1-1, with D hard to call. Germline V gives CDR1 SGDLS, CDR2 YYNGEE. V gave up 0 bases and J gave up 2 bases, with 11 bases separating them. The length of the CDR3 is 15 residues. The CDR3 region is CASSVVPGSNTEAFF. DNA for the CDR3: TGTGCCAGCAGCGTAGTTCCAGGAAGTAACACTGAAGCTTTCTTT.

CDR3 bases: TGTGCCAGCAGCTTAGGTCGGTATCAGCCCCAGCATTTT. Its protein is CASSLGRYQPQHF. J is TRBJ1-5 and V is TRBV13; D not resolved. The CDR3 covers 13 residues. Per germline, CDR1 PRHDT and CDR2 FYEKMQ (reference sequence). Trimming shortened V by 0 bases and J by 5 bases, and 5 bases separated the two germline ends.